The rows below give T cell receptor beta chains drawn from one sample of a study of siplizumab effects on memory and regulatory T cells. The table came from immunoSEQ multiplex PCR; TCRdb's copy has only in-frame clones and leaves some out. The sample yields about 87,000 clones, about nine tenths seen once. Sample: Tregs sorted from blood. The origin of the receptors is a human donor in good health. CDR3s include the opening cysteine and the closing phenylalanine or tryptophan. D genes are given only for firm matches. Some rows have no size entry. The others give once, few or many, or a class for an expanded clone.

D gene	V gene	clone size	J gene	CDR3 protein	CDR3 DNA
.	TRBV29-1	.	TRBJ2-1	CSVEGGFF	TGCAGCGTTGAGGGGGGATTCTTC
TRBD2	TRBV7-9	.	TRBJ2-3	CASSLRPSGGSTDTQYF	TGTGCCAGCAGCTTACGCCCCAGCGGGGGTAGCACAGATACGCAGTATTTT
TRBD1	TRBV7-3	.	TRBJ2-2	CASSWRDRGRGGELFF	TGTGCCAGCAGCTGGAGGGACAGGGGGCGAGGCGGGGAGCTGTTTTTT
.	TRBV18	.	TRBJ2-1	CASSPQGPYFPNEQFF	TGTGCCAGCTCACCACAGGGCCCCTATTTCCCCAATGAGCAGTTCTTC
.	TRBV10-3	.	TRBJ1-1	CASLGRVNTEAFF	TGTGCCTCTCTGGGGAGAGTTAACACTGAAGCTTTCTTT
.	TRBV4-2	few	TRBJ1-1	CASSQATLAAAMNTEAFF	TGTGCCAGCAGCCAAGCCACCCTCGCGGCAGCTATGAACACTGAAGCTTTCTTT
.	TRBV19	.	TRBJ1-1	CASSIVGGEAFF	TGTGCCAGTAGTATTGTGGGAGGTGAAGCTTTCTTT
.	TRBV5-1	.	TRBJ1-2	CASSPVIGFGYTF	TGCGCCAGCTCTCCCGTAATAGGATTTGGCTACACCTTC
.	TRBV2	.	TRBJ1-3	CASRRPSSGNTIYF	TGTGCCAGCAGAAGACCCAGCTCTGGAAACACCATATATTTT
.	TRBV2	.	TRBJ2-7	CASRSGAIYEQYF	TGTGCCAGCAGGAGTGGAGCTATCTACGAGCAGTACTTC
.	TRBV23-1	.	TRBJ1-4	CASSQSEGCTNEKLFF	TGCGCCAGCAGTCAATCGGAGGGGTGCACTAATGAAAAACTGTTTTTT
.	TRBV5-4	.	TRBJ2-1	CASSLDSLGEQFF	TGTGCCAGCAGCTTGGATAGCCTGGGGGAGCAGTTCTTC
.	TRBV7-8	once	TRBJ2-7	CASSLMGGTSYEQYF	TGTGCCAGCAGCCTGATGGGCGGGACCTCCTACGAGCAGTACTTC
TRBD2	TRBV7-3	.	TRBJ2-3	CASSLKPGLDTYF	TGTGCCAGCAGCCTCAAACCGGGACTAGATACGTATTTT
.	TRBV27	.	TRBJ1-4	CASRLGPGLGEEKLFF	TGTGCCAGCAGGTTAGGCCCAGGACTCGGTGAGGAAAAACTGTTTTTT
TRBD2	TRBV5-1	.	TRBJ2-4	CASSLSGGGAYIQYF	TGCGCCAGCAGCTTGTCCGGCGGGGGGGCTTACATTCAGTACTTC
.	TRBV6-1	.	TRBJ1-2	CASSQAAYGYTF	TGTGCCAGCTCACAGGCCGCCTATGGCTACACCTTC
TRBD1	TRBV2	few	TRBJ1-1	CASLAGTGEAFF	TGTGCCAGCCTCGCAGGGACAGGTGAAGCTTTCTTT